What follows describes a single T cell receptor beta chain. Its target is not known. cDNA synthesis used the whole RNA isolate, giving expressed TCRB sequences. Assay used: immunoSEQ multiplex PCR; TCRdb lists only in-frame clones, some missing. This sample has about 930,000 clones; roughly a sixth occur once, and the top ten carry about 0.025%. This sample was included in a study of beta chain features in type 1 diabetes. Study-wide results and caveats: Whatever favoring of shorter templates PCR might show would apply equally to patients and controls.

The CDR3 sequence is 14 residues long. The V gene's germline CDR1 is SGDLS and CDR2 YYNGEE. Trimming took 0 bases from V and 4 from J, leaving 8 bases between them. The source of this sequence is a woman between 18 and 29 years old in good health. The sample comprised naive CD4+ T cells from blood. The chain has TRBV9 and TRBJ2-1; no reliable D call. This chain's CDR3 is CASSVGFWYNEQFF. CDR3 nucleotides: TGTGCCAGCAGCGTAGGATTTTGGTACAATGAGCAGTTCTTC.